The entry below gives a single TCR beta chain sequence along with its context. In germline, CDR1 is DFQATT, CDR2 SNEGSKA (reference sequence). Trimming shortened V by 0 bases and J by 2 bases, and 14 bases separated the two germline ends. The CDR3 is made up of 16 amino acids. Each multiple sclerosis control was a treatment-naive patient with relapsing-remitting disease that was either stable or active. Negative isolation was used for CD8+ and CD4+ T cells and FACS enrichment for TEMRA cells. Reverse transcription used about 0.5 to 1 ug RNA and random hexamers. The TCR beta CDR3 was amplified by immunoSEQ multiplex PCR across 54 Vbeta, 13 Jbeta. TCRdb analysed the immunoSEQ multiplex PCR reads with MiXCR anew, one entry per CDR3 protein. This table holds 200,000 to 250,000 distinct CDR3 sequences, about 96% found once. This record comes from a study of CD8 T cells in Susac syndrome.

The chain joins TRBV20-1 to TRBJ1-3; D perhaps matches TRBD1 (5 bases). The sequencing sample was made of CD4+ T cells from PBMCs. This sequence originates from a human donor with multiple sclerosis. The CDR3 sequence: CSARDFGQGTGNTIYF. In DNA, the CDR3 is TGCAGTGCTAGAGATTTCGGGCAGGGTACTGGAAACACCATATATTTT.